These 5 T cell receptor beta chains were sequenced from one sample in a study of beta chain features in type 1 diabetes. The antigens of these receptors remain unknown. Study-wide points: Type 1 diabetes patients showed a moderate but significant shortening of TCRB CDR3s in all four CD4+ subsets.

Since all of the isolated RNA was reverse transcribed, expressed TCRB transcripts were what got sequenced. Assay used: immunoSEQ multiplex PCR; TCRdb lists only in-frame clones, some missing. Among roughly 180,000 clones listed, 7.8% were seen once. Material: central memory CD4+ T cells from blood. Source of these receptors: a woman aged 35 to 49 with type 1 diabetes.

The J gene is TRBJ1-1, the V gene TRBV5-4, with 10 bases fitting TRBD1. V lost 1 base and J lost 2; bases outside the gene matches: 2. Germline V gene data show CDR1 as SGHNT and CDR2 as YYREEE (reference sequence). The CDR3 is made up of 15 amino acids. CDR3 amino acids: CASSLRTGGNTEAFF. The CDR3 bases are TGTGCCAGCAGCTTGCGGACAGGGGGAAACACTGAAGCTTTCTTT.

This chain joins TRBV7-3 and TRBJ2-1; 12 bases are shared with TRBD2. The CDR3 covers 15 residues. The ends lost 5 bases at V and 4 bases at J; junction bases unmatched: 3. In germline, CDR1 is SGHTA, CDR2 FQGTGA. The CDR3 is CASSLTSGGYNEQFF. The CDR3, as DNA: TGTGCCAGCAGCCTGACTAGCGGGGGTTACAATGAGCAGTTCTTC.

In its sample, this clone was seen a few times. This chain uses TRBV7-7 with TRBJ2-1, with 10 bases identical to TRBD2. The germline V gene encodes CDR1 SSHAT and CDR2 FNYEAQ (reference sequence). V shed 5 bases and J 6 bases; nucleotides not matched to a gene: 7. The CDR3 contains 15 residues. The CDR3 DNA reads as TGTGCCAGCAGCCCTACTAGCGGGAAGAGCAATGAGCAGTTCTTC. Encoded protein: CASSPTSGKSNEQFF.

The sample holds a few counts of this clone. V usage is TRBV5-1 and J usage is TRBJ2-7, with 8 bases identical to TRBD1. The V gene end was trimmed by 2 bases and the J gene end by 6 bases; junction bases not matched to a gene: 4. This CDR3 is 13 amino acids long. Germline-derived CDR1 and CDR2 are SGHRS and YFSETQ. The CDR3 sequence is CASSFLTGGEQYF. The CDR3 DNA is TGCGCCAGCAGCTTTTTAACAGGGGGCGAGCAGTACTTC.

There are a few counts of this clone. The V call is TRBV19, the J call TRBJ1-5; TRBD1 might be the D (6 bases). Germline V CDR1 and CDR2: LNHDA, SQIVND (reference sequence). This CDR3 has 14 residues. With 8 bases removed from V and 4 bases from J, the gap between germline ends came to 15 bases. CDR3 in DNA: TGTGCCAGTCAATGGGGGGGCGATAATCAGCCCCAGCATTTT. Amino acid sequence: CASQWGGDNQPQHF.